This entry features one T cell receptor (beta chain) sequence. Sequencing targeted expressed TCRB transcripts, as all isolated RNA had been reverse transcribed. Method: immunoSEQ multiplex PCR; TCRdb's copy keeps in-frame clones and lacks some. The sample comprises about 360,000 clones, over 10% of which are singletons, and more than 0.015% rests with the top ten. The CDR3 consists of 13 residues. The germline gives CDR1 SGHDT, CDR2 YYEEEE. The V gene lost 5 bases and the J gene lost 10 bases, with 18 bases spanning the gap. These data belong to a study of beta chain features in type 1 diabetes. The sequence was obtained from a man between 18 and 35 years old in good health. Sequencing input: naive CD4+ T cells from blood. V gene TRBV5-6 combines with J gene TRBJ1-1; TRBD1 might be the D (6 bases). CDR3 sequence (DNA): TGTGCCAGCAGTAGCGAACCAGGGGAGGGAGCTTTCTTT. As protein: CASSSEPGEGAFF.